One T cell receptor beta chain is described in this entry. These data belong to a study of shared clonotypes between healthy human individuals. Assay used: immunoSEQ multiplex PCR; TCRdb lists only in-frame clones, some missing. Among roughly 1,100,000 clones listed, around 74% were seen once. This TCR came from a man between 18 and 35 years old in good health. The sequenced material came from memory CD4+ T cells sorted from blood. The sample's subset: CD45RA-negative fraction.

The DNA for the CDR3 is TGTGCCAGCAGCCTCGCCGACAGGGACCAAGAGACCCAGTACTTC. Amino acids: CASSLADRDQETQYF. The chain couples TRBV5-8 to TRBJ2-5, with 7 bases lining up with TRBD1. V was pared by 4 bases and J by 0 bases, with 6 bases of the junction left unmatched. Germline V gene data show CDR1 as SGHTS and CDR2 as YDEGEE. The CDR3 totals 15 residues.